This TCR beta chain was sequenced in a study of a mutant IDH1 vaccine in newly diagnosed glioma. Study as a whole: Averaging approximately 42 years of age, treated patients were approximately 62% male and roughly 38% female. Patients got radiotherapy, temozolomide, or both beforehand, and most got both.

Time point indicated: week 23, last vaccination. All doses held 300 ug of mutant IDH1 20-mer peptide, with topical imiquimod. Patients carried new grade 3 or 4 IDH1-mutant astrocytomas lacking nuclear ATRX. Points on this clone: Its antigen remains unknown.

Profiling relied on immunoSEQ multiplex PCR, and the TCRdb table lists in-frame clones only, not all of them. This table holds under 85,000 clones, around 83% found once. The CDR3 is 15 amino acids. CDR1 SGHAT and CDR2 FQNNGV come from the germline V gene. V gave up 4 bases and J gave up 1 base, with 13 bases separating them. The receptor's source is a woman in her 50s with glioma. The chain is built from TRBV11-2 and TRBJ1-1; D gene unclear. Sequencing used PBMCs, obtained from a glioma patient whose treatment included an IDH1 peptide vaccine. CDR3 in DNA: TGTGCCAGCAGCTCTCGTGGGCGGCAGAACACTGAAGCTTTCTTT. Amino acid sequence: CASSSRGRQNTEAFF.